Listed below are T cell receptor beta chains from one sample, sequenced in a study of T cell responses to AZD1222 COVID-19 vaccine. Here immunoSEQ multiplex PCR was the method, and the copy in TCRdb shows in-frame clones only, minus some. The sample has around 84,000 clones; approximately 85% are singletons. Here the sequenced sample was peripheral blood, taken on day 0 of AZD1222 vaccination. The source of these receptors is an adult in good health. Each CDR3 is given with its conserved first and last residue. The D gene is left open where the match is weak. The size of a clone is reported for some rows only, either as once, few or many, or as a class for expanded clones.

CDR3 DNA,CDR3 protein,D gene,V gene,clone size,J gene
TGTGCCAGCAGTTCTTATTCCAGCTCCCAAGAGACCCAGTACTTC,CASSSYSSSQETQYF,.,TRBV28,.,TRBJ2-5
TGTGCCTGGAGTGGGGGCGACAATCAGCCCCAGCATTTT,CAWSGGDNQPQHF,.,TRBV30,.,TRBJ1-5
TGTGCCAGCAGTTTCCCCCGACAGGGGCTAATGAACACTGAAGCTTTCTTT,CASSFPRQGLMNTEAFF,TRBD1,TRBV6-2/TRBV6-3,.,TRBJ1-1
TGTGCCTGGAGTCGGGGGGCAGGTCAGCCCCAGCATTTT,CAWSRGAGQPQHF,.,TRBV30,.,TRBJ1-5
TGTGCCAGCAGCCCACGGGGAGGGCGCTCCTACGAGCAGTACTTC,CASSPRGGRSYEQYF,TRBD2,TRBV7-9,few,TRBJ2-7
TGTGCCATCAATCCGGGACTAGCGGGATCCAACGAGCAGTACTTC,CAINPGLAGSNEQYF,TRBD2,TRBV10-3,few,TRBJ2-7
TGTGCCAGCAGTGTGGGACTAGCGGGAAGGGCCCAGTACTTC,CASSVGLAGRAQYF,TRBD2,TRBV28,.,TRBJ2-5
TGTGCCAGCAGCCGTCGACAGGGATCCACTGAAGCTTTCTTT,CASSRRQGSTEAFF,TRBD1,TRBV11-2,.,TRBJ1-1
TGTGCCAGCAGTTTTGGGTTTGTGGGGAGGGAAGAGACCCAGTACTTC,CASSFGFVGREETQYF,TRBD2,TRBV27,.,TRBJ2-5
TGTGCCAGCAGTCTAAGGAGGATCAATCAGCCCCAGCATTTT,CASSLRRINQPQHF,.,TRBV28,.,TRBJ1-5
TGTGCCAGCAGCAACGGAGAGACCCAGTACTTC,CASSNGETQYF,.,TRBV12-3/TRBV12-4,once,TRBJ2-5
TGTGCCAGCAGCCTGAGGCTAGCGGGAGACAATGAGCAGTTCTTC,CASSLRLAGDNEQFF,TRBD2,TRBV5-4,.,TRBJ2-1
TGTGCCAGCAGCGTAGATTCGGGGAGCAATCAGCCCCAGCATTTT,CASSVDSGSNQPQHF,.,TRBV9,few,TRBJ1-5
TGCGCCAGCAAGGGGCGTATCGAGACCCAGTACTTC,CASKGRIETQYF,.,TRBV10-1,.,TRBJ2-5
TGTGCCAGCAGCTTATCGCTAGCGGACAATGAGCAGTTCTTC,CASSLSLADNEQFF,TRBD2,TRBV11-2,once,TRBJ2-1
TGTGCCAGCAGCCACGGGACTAGCGGGAACCAAGAGACCCAGTACTTC,CASSHGTSGNQETQYF,TRBD2,TRBV11-2,once,TRBJ2-5
TGCGCCAGCAGCACCACTGACAGTAGCAATCAGCCCCAGCATTTT,CASSTTDSSNQPQHF,.,TRBV5-1,.,TRBJ1-5
TGTGCCAGCAGTTACTCGATGGGGAGGAATCAGCCCCAGCATTTT,CASSYSMGRNQPQHF,.,TRBV6-6,.,TRBJ1-5
TGTGCCAGCAGGCCGGGGTTCCACGAGCAGTACTTC,CASRPGFHEQYF,.,TRBV2,once,TRBJ2-7
TGCGCCAGCAGCTTGGCCCCAGGGCCCCGGGAAGAGACCCAGTACTTC,CASSLAPGPREETQYF,.,TRBV5-1,.,TRBJ2-5
TGTGCCAGCAGTGATCGGACAGGGATCTCCTACGAGCAGTACTTC,CASSDRTGISYEQYF,TRBD1,TRBV6-1,once,TRBJ2-7
TGTGCCAGCAGTTACGGGGGAGGGGTGGATACGCAGTATTTT,CASSYGGGVDTQYF,TRBD2,TRBV6-7,.,TRBJ2-3
TGTGCCAGCAGAACAGGACCCAACACTGAAGCTTTCTTT,CASRTGPNTEAFF,.,TRBV27,.,TRBJ1-1
TGCGCCAGCAGCTTAGGACTAGCGGGACCCGGGGGGTCCTACGAGCAGTACTTC,CASSLGLAGPGGSYEQYF,TRBD2,TRBV5-1,.,TRBJ2-7
TGTGCCAGCAGCTTGGATGCGTACGAGCAGTACTTC,CASSLDAYEQYF,.,TRBV5-6,.,TRBJ2-7
TGTGCCAGCAGGTCACAGGGGACCAATCAGCCCCAGCATTTT,CASRSQGTNQPQHF,TRBD1,TRBV6-5,.,TRBJ1-5
TGTGCCAGCAGCTTACTCGAGGGTGGGACCCAGTACTTC,CASSLLEGGTQYF,.,TRBV7-3,.,TRBJ2-5
TGTGCCAGCAGCTTGGCAGCTACCCCTTCCTCTGGAAACACCATATATTTT,CASSLAATPSSGNTIYF,.,TRBV13,.,TRBJ1-3
TGTGCCAGCAGCTTGGCCCGCGGGGGTGTGGCCGGGGAGCTGTTTTTT,CASSLARGGVAGELFF,TRBD2,TRBV5-6,.,TRBJ2-2
TGTGCCAGCAGCCCCACGGGCGCCTTAGGGCAGTACTTC,CASSPTGALGQYF,.,TRBV12-3/TRBV12-4,.,TRBJ2-7
TGTGCCATCAGTGACACCAGGGGGCACGGGACTAGCACCTACAATGAGCAGTTCTTC,CAISDTRGHGTSTYNEQFF,.,TRBV10-3,.,TRBJ2-1
TGTGCCAGTAGTATAGTTGGTAGCGGCTCCGGGGCCGGGGAGCTGTTTTTT,CASSIVGSGSGAGELFF,.,TRBV19,.,TRBJ2-2
TGTGCCAGCAGCCAAGAAAGGGATTCCTACGAGCAGTACTTC,CASSQERDSYEQYF,.,TRBV4-2,.,TRBJ2-7
TGTGCCAGCAGTCGTGTGTTCTCCGGGGGATCACCCCTCCACTTT,CASSRVFSGGSPLHF,.,TRBV2,once,TRBJ1-6
TGTGCCAGCTCGCCGGGACAGGGGGCTAGGGATACGCAGTATTTT,CASSPGQGARDTQYF,TRBD1,TRBV18,once,TRBJ2-3
TGTGCCAGCACTAGCCTAGCGGGTACCTACAATGAGCAGTTCTTC,CASTSLAGTYNEQFF,TRBD2,TRBV6-5,.,TRBJ2-1
TGTGCCAGTGCCGACAGGAGTTCCCAGCCCCAGCATTTT,CASADRSSQPQHF,.,TRBV19,few,TRBJ1-5
TGTGCCAGCAGCCCCCAGACAGGGAGGGGCACTGAAGCTTTCTTT,CASSPQTGRGTEAFF,TRBD1,TRBV5-6,.,TRBJ1-1
TGTGCCAGCAGTTCTAGACTCGGGACTAGCTTCTCCGAGCAGTACTTC,CASSSRLGTSFSEQYF,TRBD2,TRBV5-6,.,TRBJ2-7
TGTGCCAGCAGCCGACCGGGACTAGCGGGATCCCTTTCCACCGGGGAGCTGTTTTTT,CASSRPGLAGSLSTGELFF,TRBD2,TRBV7-9,.,TRBJ2-2
TGTGCCAGCAGCTTTTCAGGTGGTTCCGGGGAGCTGTTTTTT,CASSFSGGSGELFF,.,TRBV7-8,few,TRBJ2-2
TGTGCCAGCAGTTTAGGATACTCCAGGAGGGCCAAAAACATTCAGTACTTC,CASSLGYSRRAKNIQYF,.,TRBV28,few,TRBJ2-4
TGTGCCAGCAGTGGGACAGGAGGGCTGGAAAAACTGTTTTTT,CASSGTGGLEKLFF,TRBD1,TRBV25-1,.,TRBJ1-4
TGTGCCAGCAGCCAAGATCCTGCGAGAAGCTCCTACAATGAGCAGTTCTTC,CASSQDPARSSYNEQFF,.,TRBV3-1/TRBV3-2,.,TRBJ2-1
TGCAGCGTTGAAGGAGCCATTCTGGGGGGCTACACCTTC,CSVEGAILGGYTF,.,TRBV29-1,.,TRBJ1-2
TGTGCCAGCAGTTACGGCGGGGCCGGGGAAGATACGCAGTATTTT,CASSYGGAGEDTQYF,.,TRBV6-6,.,TRBJ2-3
TGTGCCAGCAGCTTAGGGCGGGACGCGCGGGAGCAGTACTTC,CASSLGRDAREQYF,.,TRBV7-2,.,TRBJ2-7
TGTGCCAGCAGTTTGCCGGGAGGTACCACAGATACGCAGTATTTT,CASSLPGGTTDTQYF,TRBD2,TRBV28,few,TRBJ2-3
TGTGCCATCAGTGCTAGGTTAATGAACACTGAAGCTTTCTTT,CAISARLMNTEAFF,.,TRBV10-3,.,TRBJ1-1
TGTGCCAGCAGTACCCCTTCAGCGACCGGGGAGCTGTTTTTT,CASSTPSATGELFF,.,TRBV6-6,.,TRBJ2-2
TGTGCCAGCAGCCGAAGGGGTCGGGACGAGCAGTTCTTC,CASSRRGRDEQFF,.,TRBV9,.,TRBJ2-1
TGTGCCAGCAGTACGGACGTCTCTAGCACAGATACGCAGTATTTT,CASSTDVSSTDTQYF,.,TRBV6-4,few,TRBJ2-3
TGTGCCAGCAGTGAACCGGGACAGGGCAGCTACGAGCAGTACTTC,CASSEPGQGSYEQYF,TRBD1,TRBV25-1,once,TRBJ2-7
TGTGCCAGCAGGCCGGGACAAGTCGGCTACGAGCAGTACTTC,CASRPGQVGYEQYF,.,TRBV27,few,TRBJ2-7
TGTGCCAGCGCGACAGGGGGCGTGGAAAGTGGCTACACCTTC,CASATGGVESGYTF,TRBD1,TRBV6-5,few,TRBJ1-2
TGTGCCAGCAGAGACCGGGCAGATACGCAGTATTTT,CASRDRADTQYF,.,TRBV3-1/TRBV3-2,.,TRBJ2-3
TGTGCCAGCAGCTTAGGAGCGGGATATAGCACTGAAGCTTTCTTT,CASSLGAGYSTEAFF,.,TRBV7-8,.,TRBJ1-1
TGTGCCAGCACTTTTAGCGGGAGGATCTACGAGCAGTACTTC,CASTFSGRIYEQYF,TRBD2,TRBV28,.,TRBJ2-7
TGTGCCAGCAGCCAAGGACAGGGGGGCTATGGCTACACCTTC,CASSQGQGGYGYTF,TRBD1,TRBV7-9,.,TRBJ1-2
TGTGCCAGCAGGCCGCTAGAACCTTACAATGAGCAGTTCTTC,CASRPLEPYNEQFF,.,TRBV27,once,TRBJ2-1